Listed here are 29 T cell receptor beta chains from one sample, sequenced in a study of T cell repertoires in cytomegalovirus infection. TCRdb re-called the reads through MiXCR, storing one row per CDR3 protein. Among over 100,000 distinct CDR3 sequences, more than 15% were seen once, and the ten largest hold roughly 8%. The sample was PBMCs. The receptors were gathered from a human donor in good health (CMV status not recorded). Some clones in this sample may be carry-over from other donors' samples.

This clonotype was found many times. CDR3 nucleotide sequence: TGTGCCAGCAGTTTCCGGGCAGGTGGGATAGATACGCAGTATTTT. Its translation is CASSFRAGGIDTQYF. V gene TRBV11-2 combines with J gene TRBJ2-3, with D unresolved. This CDR3 has 15 residues. From germline, CDR1 is SGHAT and CDR2 FQNNGV. V lost 6 bases and J lost 5, with 18 bases in between.

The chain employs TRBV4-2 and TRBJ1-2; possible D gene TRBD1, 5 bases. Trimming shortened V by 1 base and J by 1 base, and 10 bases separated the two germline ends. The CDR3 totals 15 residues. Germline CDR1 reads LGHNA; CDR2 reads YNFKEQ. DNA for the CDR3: TGTGCCAGCAGCCAAGCATCGGGGGATAACTATGGCTACACCTTC. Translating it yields CASSQASGDNYGYTF.

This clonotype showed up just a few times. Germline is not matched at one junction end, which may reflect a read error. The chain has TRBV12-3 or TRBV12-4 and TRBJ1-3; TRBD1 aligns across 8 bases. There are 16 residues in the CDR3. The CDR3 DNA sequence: TGTGCCTGCAGTCCCCGGGACAGGAGCTCTGGAAACACCATATATTTT. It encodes CACSPRDRSSGNTIYF.

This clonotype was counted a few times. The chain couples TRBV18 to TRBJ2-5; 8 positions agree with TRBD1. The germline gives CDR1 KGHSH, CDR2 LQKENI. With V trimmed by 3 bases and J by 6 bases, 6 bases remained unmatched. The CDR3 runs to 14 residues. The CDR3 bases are TGTGCCAGCTCACCCGACAGGGGACGGAAGACCCAGTACTTC. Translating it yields CASSPDRGRKTQYF.

CDR3 in DNA: TGTGCCAGCAGTCTCCAAGGCTGGGGACAGGGGACTGAAGCTTTCTTT. Its protein product is CASSLQGWGQGTEAFF. This rearrangement joins TRBV6-1 to TRBJ1-1; 10 nucleotides match TRBD1. Losses at the gene ends were 5 bases for V and 5 bases for J; bases not matched to a gene: 11. CDR3 length: 16 residues. Germline V gene sequence: CDR1 MNHNS, CDR2 SASEGT.

CDR3 sequence reads: CAICGSNTEAFF. CDR3 in DNA: TGTGCCATCTGCGGATCGAACACTGAAGCTTTCTTT. The chain links TRBV10-3 to TRBJ1-1, with D hard to call. This CDR3 has 12 amino acids. The germline V and J ends were trimmed by 8 bases and 1 base, with 8 bases remaining between them. Germline CDR1 reads ENHRY; CDR2 reads SYGVKD.

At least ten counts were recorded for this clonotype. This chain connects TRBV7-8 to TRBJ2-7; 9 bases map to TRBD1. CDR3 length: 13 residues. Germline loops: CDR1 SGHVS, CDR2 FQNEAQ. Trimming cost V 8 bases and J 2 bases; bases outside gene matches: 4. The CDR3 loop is CASGTGPTYEQYF. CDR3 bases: TGTGCCAGCGGGACAGGGCCCACCTACGAGCAGTACTTC. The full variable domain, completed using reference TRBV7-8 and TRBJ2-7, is GAGVSQSPRYKVAKRGQDVALRCDPISGHVSLFWYQQALGQGPEFLTYFQNEAQLDKSGLPSDRFFAERPEGSVSTLKIQRTQQEDSAVYLCASGTGPTYEQYFGPGTRLTVT.

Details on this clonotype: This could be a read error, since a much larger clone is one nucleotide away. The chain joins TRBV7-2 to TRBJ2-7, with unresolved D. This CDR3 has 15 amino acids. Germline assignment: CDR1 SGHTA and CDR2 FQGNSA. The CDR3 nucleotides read TGTGCCAGCAGCTTACGTAGGGCTGGTCCCTACGATCAGTACTTC. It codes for CASSLRRAGPYDQYF.

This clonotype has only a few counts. CDR3 nucleotides: TGCGCCAGCAGCTTTACAGGCACAGATACGCAGTATTTT. The encoded protein is CASSFTGTDTQYF. The rearrangement uses TRBV5-1 and TRBJ2-3; D is unclear. V was clipped by 2 bases and J by 1 base, with 5 bases between them. The CDR3 is 13 amino acids. The V gene's germline CDR1 is SGHRS and CDR2 YFSETQ.

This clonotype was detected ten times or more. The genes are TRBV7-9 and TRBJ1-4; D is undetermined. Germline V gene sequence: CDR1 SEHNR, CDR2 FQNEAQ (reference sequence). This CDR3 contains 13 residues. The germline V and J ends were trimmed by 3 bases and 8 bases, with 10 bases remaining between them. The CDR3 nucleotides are TGTGCCAGCAGCTTGACGACGGAGGAAAAACTGTTTTTT. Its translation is CASSLTTEEKLFF.

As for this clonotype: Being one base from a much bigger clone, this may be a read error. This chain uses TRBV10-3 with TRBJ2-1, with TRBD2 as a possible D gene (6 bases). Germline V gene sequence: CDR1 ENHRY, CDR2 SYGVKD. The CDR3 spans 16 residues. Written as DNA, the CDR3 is TGTGCCATCATTGAGTTAGGAGGGGCCACGGACAATGAGCAGTTCTTC. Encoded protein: CAIIELGGATDNEQFF.

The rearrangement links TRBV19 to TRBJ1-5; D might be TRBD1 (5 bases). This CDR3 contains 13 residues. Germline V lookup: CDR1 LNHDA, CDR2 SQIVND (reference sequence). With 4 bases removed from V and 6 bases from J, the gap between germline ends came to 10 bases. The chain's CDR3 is CASSTTGGQPQHF. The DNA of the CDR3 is TGTGCCAGTAGTACCACCGGGGGTCAGCCCCAGCATTTT.

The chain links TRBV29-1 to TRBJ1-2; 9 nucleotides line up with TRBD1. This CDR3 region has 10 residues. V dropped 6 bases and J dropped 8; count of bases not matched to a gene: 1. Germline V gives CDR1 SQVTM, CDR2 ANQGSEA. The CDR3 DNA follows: TGCAGCGTGGGACAGGGCGGCTACACCTTC. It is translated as CSVGQGGYTF. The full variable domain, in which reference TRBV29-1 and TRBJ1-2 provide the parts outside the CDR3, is SAVISQKPSRDICQRGTSLTIQCQVDSQVTMMFWYRQQPGQSLTLIATANQGSEATYESGFVIDKFPISRPNLTFSTLTVSNMSPEDSSIYLCSVGQGGYTFGSGTRLTVV.

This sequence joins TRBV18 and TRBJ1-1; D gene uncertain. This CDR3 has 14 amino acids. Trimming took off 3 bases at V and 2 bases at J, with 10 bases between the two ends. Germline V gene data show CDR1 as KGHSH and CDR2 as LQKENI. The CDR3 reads CASSPAGPNTEAFF. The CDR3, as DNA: TGTGCCAGCTCACCGGCAGGACCCAACACTGAAGCTTTCTTT.

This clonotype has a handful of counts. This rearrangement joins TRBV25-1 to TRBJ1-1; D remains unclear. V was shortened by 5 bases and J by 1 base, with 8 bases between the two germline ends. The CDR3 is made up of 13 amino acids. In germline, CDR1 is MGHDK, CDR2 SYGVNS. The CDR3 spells CASSLTPNTEAFF. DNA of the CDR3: TGTGCCAGCAGTCTCACCCCGAACACTGAAGCTTTCTTT. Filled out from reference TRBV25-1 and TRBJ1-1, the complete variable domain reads EADIYQTPRYLVIGTGKKITLECSQTMGHDKMYWYQQDPGMELHLIHYSYGVNSTEKGDLSSESTVSRIRTEHFPLTLESARPSHTSQYLCASSLTPNTEAFFGQGTRLTVV.

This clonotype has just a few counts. The CDR3 loop is CASRPDRGYMNTEAFF. DNA of the CDR3: TGTGCCAGCAGGCCGGACAGGGGATACATGAACACTGAAGCTTTCTTT. V and J are TRBV12-3 or TRBV12-4 and TRBJ1-1; 9 nucleotides align to TRBD1. This CDR3 comprises 16 residues. J lost 0 bases, V lost 6 bases, and 8 bases had no gene match.

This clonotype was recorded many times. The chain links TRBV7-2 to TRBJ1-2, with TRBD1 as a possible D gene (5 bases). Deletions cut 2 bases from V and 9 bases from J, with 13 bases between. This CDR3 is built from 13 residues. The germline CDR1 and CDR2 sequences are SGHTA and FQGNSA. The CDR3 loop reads CASSLPYKGSYTF. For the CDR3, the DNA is TGTGCCAGCAGCTTACCCTACAAGGGGAGCTACACCTTC.

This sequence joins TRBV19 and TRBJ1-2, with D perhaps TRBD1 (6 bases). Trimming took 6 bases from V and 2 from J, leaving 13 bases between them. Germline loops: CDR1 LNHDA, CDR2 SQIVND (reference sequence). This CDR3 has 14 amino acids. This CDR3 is CASRDSGANYGYTF. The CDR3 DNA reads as TGTGCCAGTAGGGACAGCGGAGCAAACTATGGCTACACCTTC.

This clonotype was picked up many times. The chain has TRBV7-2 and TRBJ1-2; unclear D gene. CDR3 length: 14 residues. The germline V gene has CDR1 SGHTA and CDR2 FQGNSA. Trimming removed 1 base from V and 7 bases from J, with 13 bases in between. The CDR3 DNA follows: TGTGCCAGCAGCTTAGACGGAGGTTCCTTTGGCTACACCTTC. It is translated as CASSLDGGSFGYTF.

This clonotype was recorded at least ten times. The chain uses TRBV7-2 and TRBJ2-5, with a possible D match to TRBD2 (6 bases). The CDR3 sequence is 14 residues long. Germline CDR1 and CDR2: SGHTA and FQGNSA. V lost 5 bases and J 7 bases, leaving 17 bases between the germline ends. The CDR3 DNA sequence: TGTGCCAGCAGCCTAACTTGGAGGGGCGCGACCCAGTACTTC. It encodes CASSLTWRGATQYF. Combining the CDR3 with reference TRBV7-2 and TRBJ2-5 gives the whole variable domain GAGVSQSPSNKVTEKGKDVELRCDPISGHTALYWYRQSLGQGLEFLIYFQGNSAPDKSGLPSDRFSAERTGGSVSTLTIQRTQQEDSAVYLCASSLTWRGATQYFGPGTRLLVL.

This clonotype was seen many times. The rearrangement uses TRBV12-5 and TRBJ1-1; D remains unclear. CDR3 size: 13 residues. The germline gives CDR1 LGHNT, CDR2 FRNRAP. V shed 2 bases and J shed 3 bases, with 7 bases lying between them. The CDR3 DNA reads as TGTGCTAGTGGTTTGCCACCTTACACTGAAGCTTTCTTT. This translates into CASGLPPYTEAFF. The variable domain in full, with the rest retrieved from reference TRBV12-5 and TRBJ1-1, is DARVTQTPRHKVTEMGQEVTMRCQPILGHNTVFWYRQTMMQGLELLAYFRNRAPLDDSGMPKDRFSAEMPDATLATLKIQPSEPRDSAVYFCASGLPPYTEAFFGQGTRLTVV.

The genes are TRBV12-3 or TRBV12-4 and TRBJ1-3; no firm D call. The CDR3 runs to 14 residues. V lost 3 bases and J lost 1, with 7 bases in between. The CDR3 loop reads CASSFHMSGNTIYF. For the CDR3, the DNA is TGTGCCAGCAGTTTTCATATGTCTGGAAACACCATATATTTT.

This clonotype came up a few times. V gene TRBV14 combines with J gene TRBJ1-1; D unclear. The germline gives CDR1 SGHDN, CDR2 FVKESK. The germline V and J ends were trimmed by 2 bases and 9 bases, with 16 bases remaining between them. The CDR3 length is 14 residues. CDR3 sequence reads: CASSQIMGPHKAFF. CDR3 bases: TGTGCCAGCAGCCAAATAATGGGCCCACATAAAGCTTTCTTT. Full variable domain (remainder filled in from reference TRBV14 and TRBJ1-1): EAGVTQFPSHSVIEKGQTVTLRCDPISGHDNLYWYRRVMGKEIKFLLHFVKESKQDESGMPNNRFLAERTGGTYSTLKVQPAELEDSGVYFCASSQIMGPHKAFFGQGTRLTVV.

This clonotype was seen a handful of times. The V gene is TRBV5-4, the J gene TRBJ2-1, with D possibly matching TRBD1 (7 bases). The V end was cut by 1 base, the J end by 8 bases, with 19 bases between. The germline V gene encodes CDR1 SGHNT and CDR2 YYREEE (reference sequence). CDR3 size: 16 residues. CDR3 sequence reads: CASSLLRQGRRDEQFF. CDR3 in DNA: TGTGCCAGCAGCTTGTTGAGACAGGGCCGGAGGGATGAGCAGTTCTTC.

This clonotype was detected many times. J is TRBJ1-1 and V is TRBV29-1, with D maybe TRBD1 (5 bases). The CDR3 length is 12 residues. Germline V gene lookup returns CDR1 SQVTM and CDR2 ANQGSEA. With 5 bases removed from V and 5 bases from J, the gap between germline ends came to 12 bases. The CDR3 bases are TGCAGCGTTCTCCAGGGCTTAACTGAAGCTTTCTTT. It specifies CSVLQGLTEAFF.

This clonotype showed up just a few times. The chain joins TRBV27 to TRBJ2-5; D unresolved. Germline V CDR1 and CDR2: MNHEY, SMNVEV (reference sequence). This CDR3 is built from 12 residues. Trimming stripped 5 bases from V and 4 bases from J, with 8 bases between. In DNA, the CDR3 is TGTGCCAGCAGTCCCGACCGAGAGACCCAGTACTTC. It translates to CASSPDRETQYF.

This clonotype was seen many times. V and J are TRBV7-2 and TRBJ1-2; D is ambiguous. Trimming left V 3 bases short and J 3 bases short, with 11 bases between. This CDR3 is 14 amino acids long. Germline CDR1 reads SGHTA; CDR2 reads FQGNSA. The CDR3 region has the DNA TGTGCCAGCAGCTTTAGCCACGCCGACTATGGCTACACCTTC. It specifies CASSFSHADYGYTF.

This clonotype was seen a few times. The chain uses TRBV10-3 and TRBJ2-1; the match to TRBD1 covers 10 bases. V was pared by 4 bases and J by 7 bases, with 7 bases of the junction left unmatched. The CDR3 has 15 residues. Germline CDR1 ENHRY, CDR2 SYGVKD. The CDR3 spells CAISAETGGSNEQFF. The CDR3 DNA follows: TGTGCCATCAGTGCAGAGACAGGGGGCTCAAATGAGCAGTTCTTC.

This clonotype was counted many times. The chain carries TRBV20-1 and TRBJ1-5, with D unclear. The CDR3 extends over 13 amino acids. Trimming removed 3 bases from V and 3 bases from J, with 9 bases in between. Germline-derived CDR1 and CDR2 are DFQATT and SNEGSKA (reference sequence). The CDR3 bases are TGCAGTGCTAGTAGTCTACACAATCAGCCCCAGCATTTT. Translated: CSASSLHNQPQHF.